The present entry profiles one T cell receptor beta chain with its context. Its cognate antigen has yet to be identified. No base quality information exists; no much larger clone differs at one position. This entry is derived from a study of blood T cell repertoires in COVID-19 (dated by TCRdb to the early 2020s). Context from the whole study: Samples covering the acute and convalescent phases of COVID-19 were provided by collaborators in the United States, Italy and Spain. The material from the prospective study consisted of cDNA or gDNA derived from T cells, B-cell-depleted T cells, or PBMCs. Subjects who had been exposed to COVID-19, were actively infected with it, or had recovered from it provided the deeply sampled blood TCRbeta repertoires that made up the dataset. The repertoires were released in a freely available public database intended as a resource for research on the immune response to SARS-CoV-2. Samples came from the ongoing ImmuneRACE study (first 160 participants) plus 1,254 subjects from 6 global collaborators. A de-identified subject ID, COVID-19 status, age in years and sex were almost always included in the sample metadata. Where HLA class I and class II types were available, the types were taken from metadata supplied by the sample provider, not from assay-based typing.

Broad study findings and their caveats: The amount of clinical and demographic metadata varied by source and participant and was provided uncurated.

TCRbeta CDR3 regions were amplified from genomic DNA by means of the immunoSEQ Assay, a bias-controlled multiplex PCR. The paper's data handling went like this. The number of nucleated cells in each sample was estimated from the amplification of reference gene primers within the assay. To quantify the absolute abundance of each unique TCRbeta CDR3 rearrangement, sequence reads were collapsed and filtered. For each sample, productive Simpson clonality was calculated as the square root of Simpson's diversity index across productive rearrangements. TCRdb holds this immuneACCESS table with in-frame rearrangements only. Some clones are missing; in checked studies, unresolved V genes explain under half, and the rest has no known cause. V and J calls and clone size come straight from that table; D and trimming were deduced from the DNA. Here the sample has about 350,000 clones; approximately 90% occur a single time. The ten most abundant clones make up approximately 9.9% of the sample.

Spanning cysteine to phenylalanine, the CDR3 consists of 14 amino acids. The DNA shown is the 42-base CDR3, in frame from base 1. CDR1 and CDR2, per the germline V gene (reference sequence), are MNHEY and SMNVEV. Germline trimming amounts to 6 bases on V and 3 bases on J, with 7 as the count of junction bases outside the gene matches. In Seattle, one collaborating source enrolled patients while the infection was active and tracked those patients longitudinally over the course of disease. Each collaborating institution followed its own protocols to collect whole blood in K2EDTA tubes. For TCRbeta analysis, collaborators shipped samples in one of three forms: frozen whole blood, isolated PBMCs, or DNA extracted from either of those sample types.

The TCR sequence derives from a man under 40 with COVID-19, enrolled during active disease. Sequencing was performed on peripheral blood. The V and J genes are TRBV27 and TRBJ2-7, and 8 junction bases match TRBD1. CDR3 sequence: CASRPGQANYEQYF. The DNA sequence follows: TGTGCCAGCAGACCGGGACAGGCCAACTACGAGCAGTACTTC.